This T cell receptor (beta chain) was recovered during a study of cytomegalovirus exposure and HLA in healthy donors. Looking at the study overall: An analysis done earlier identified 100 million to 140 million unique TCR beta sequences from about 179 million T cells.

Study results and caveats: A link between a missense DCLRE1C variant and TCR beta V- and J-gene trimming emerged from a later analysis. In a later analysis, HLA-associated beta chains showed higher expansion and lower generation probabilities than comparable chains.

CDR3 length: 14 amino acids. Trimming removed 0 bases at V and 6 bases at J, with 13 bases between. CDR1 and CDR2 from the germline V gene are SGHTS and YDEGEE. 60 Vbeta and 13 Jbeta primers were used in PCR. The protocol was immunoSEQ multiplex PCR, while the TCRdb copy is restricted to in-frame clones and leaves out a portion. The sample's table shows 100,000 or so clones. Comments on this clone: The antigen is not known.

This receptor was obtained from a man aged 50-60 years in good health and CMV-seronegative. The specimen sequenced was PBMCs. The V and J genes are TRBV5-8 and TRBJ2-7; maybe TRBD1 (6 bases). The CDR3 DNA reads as TGTGCCAGCAGCTTGGGGACAGTTGGGTCCGAGCAGTACTTC. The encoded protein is CASSLGTVGSEQYF.